Listed here are 17 T cell receptor beta chains from one sample, sequenced in a study of blood T cell repertoires in COVID-19. Assay used: immunoSEQ multiplex PCR; TCRdb lists only in-frame clones, some missing. The table has about 670,000 clones, about nine tenths seen once. Input material: peripheral blood. Receptors originate from a young woman with acute or convalescent COVID-19.

This clone was picked up one time. The chain has TRBV12-3 or TRBV12-4 and TRBJ1-1; maybe TRBD1 (6 bases). V lost 3 bases to trimming and J lost 5 bases, with 10 bases between them. The CDR3 loop spans 13 amino acids. The CDR3 region has the DNA TGTGCCAGCAGTTTTAACCAGGGGACTGAAGCTTTCTTT. Amino acid sequence: CASSFNQGTEAFF.

The V call is TRBV19, the J call TRBJ2-7; perhaps TRBD2 as D (7 bases). V lost 8 bases and J 1 base, leaving 15 bases between the germline ends. There are 14 residues in the CDR3. The germline CDR1 and CDR2 sequences are LNHDA and SQIVND (reference sequence). CDR3 bases: TGTGCCAGTTCTTTGGGGAGGGGGTCCTACGAGCAGTACTTC. Translated: CASSLGRGSYEQYF.

This rearrangement joins TRBV6-5 to TRBJ2-7; 7 bases align to TRBD1. There are 11 residues in the CDR3. Trimming took 8 bases from V and 6 from J; bases not matched to a gene: 4. The germline CDR1 and CDR2 sequences are MNHEY and SVGAGI. CDR3 in DNA: TGTGCCAGCCGAGGGGGCCGCGAGCAGTACTTC. Its translation is CASRGGREQYF.

The rearrangement uses TRBV27 and TRBJ1-5; 8 nucleotides line up with TRBD1. Trimming removed 3 bases from V and 6 bases from J; junction bases left unmatched: 4. The CDR3 consists of 14 residues. Germline V gives CDR1 MNHEY, CDR2 SMNVEV (reference sequence). In DNA form, the CDR3 reads TGTGCCAGCAGTTTCCTGACAGGGGCTCAGCCCCAGCATTTT. This sequence encodes CASSFLTGAQPQHF.

The chain links TRBV18 to TRBJ1-1; 7 bases agree with TRBD1. V shed 4 bases and J 8 bases; nucleotides not matched to a gene: 7. The CDR3 length is 13 residues. Germline CDR1 reads KGHSH; CDR2 reads LQKENI. The CDR3 spells CASSLSGTAEAFF. The CDR3 nucleotides read TGTGCCAGCTCACTATCCGGGACAGCAGAAGCTTTCTTT.

The chain couples TRBV27 to TRBJ2-3, with 8 bases identical to TRBD2. The trim removed 6 bases at V and 10 bases at J, leaving 9 bases unmatched. CDR1 and CDR2 from the germline V gene are MNHEY and SMNVEV (reference sequence). The CDR3 has 13 amino acids. As DNA, the CDR3 is TGTGCCAGCAGCCAGCGCGGGGGGAATCCGCAGTATTTT. Its protein product is CASSQRGGNPQYF.

This clone came up once. V usage is TRBV14 and J usage is TRBJ2-2; 13 positions match TRBD2. The germline CDR1 and CDR2 sequences are SGHDN and FVKESK. The ends lost 6 bases at V and 6 bases at J; junction bases unmatched: 4. The CDR3 contains 15 residues. CDR3 nucleotides: TGTGCCAGCAGTGGACTAGCGGGGGCTGCCGGGGAGCTGTTTTTT. As protein: CASSGLAGAAGELFF.

This chain links TRBV4-3 with TRBJ1-1; D is uncertain. CDR3 length: 13 residues. The V and J ends lost 2 bases and 1 base respectively, with 5 bases between them. Per germline, CDR1 LGHNA and CDR2 YSLEER. The CDR3 bases are TGCGCCAGCAGCCAATCCCAGAACACTGAAGCTTTCTTT. Protein product: CASSQSQNTEAFF.

This clone was observed once. J is TRBJ2-7 and V is TRBV30; TRBD1 aligns across 7 bases. Germline lookup yields CDR1 GTSNPN and CDR2 SVGIG (reference sequence). Trimming at V came to 5 bases and at J to 2 bases, leaving 6 bases not matched to a gene. The length of the CDR3 is 13 residues. As DNA, the CDR3 is TGTGCCTGGGACAGGGAACCCCCCTACGAGCAGTACTTC. Its translation is CAWDREPPYEQYF.

The V gene is TRBV4-3, the J gene TRBJ2-1; TRBD2 aligns across 8 bases. The germline V gene has CDR1 LGHNA and CDR2 YSLEER. The CDR3 has 15 amino acids. With 1 base clipped from V and 6 bases from J, the junction kept 5 bases outside the gene matches. The CDR3 reads CASSQGLARANEQFF. Here the CDR3 DNA reads TGCGCCAGCAGCCAAGGACTAGCGCGGGCCAATGAGCAGTTCTTC.

The chain joins TRBV19 to TRBJ1-5; D might be TRBD1 (5 bases). This CDR3 has 21 residues. The V and J ends lost 4 bases and 0 bases respectively, with 28 bases between them. Germline V lookup: CDR1 LNHDA, CDR2 SQIVND (reference sequence). The CDR3 is CASSRGIRDFLRTSSNQPQHF. CDR3 DNA: TGTGCCAGTAGTAGGGGTATCAGGGATTTTCTACGGACGTCTAGCAATCAGCCCCAGCATTTT.

This chain joins TRBV5-6 and TRBJ1-4; TRBD1 matches at 7 bases. Germline CDR1 and CDR2: SGHDT and YYEEEE. This CDR3 contains 16 residues. V was clipped by 1 base and J by 5 bases; unmatched bases: 8. Here the CDR3 DNA reads TGTGCCAGCAGCTTGTTCGGACAGGAAAAGAATGAAAAACTGTTTTTT. Protein: CASSLFGQEKNEKLFF.

The chain links TRBV6-2 or TRBV6-3 to TRBJ1-5, with 9 bases lining up with TRBD1. With V trimmed by 4 bases and J by 6 bases, 7 bases remained unmatched. CDR3 length: 15 amino acids. Germline V CDR1 and CDR2: MNHEY, SVGEGT. Here the CDR3 reads CASSSTGGEGQPQHF. The CDR3 nucleotides are TGTGCCAGCAGTTCCACAGGGGGCGAGGGTCAGCCCCAGCATTTT.

This clone appeared a single time. The V call is TRBV12-5, the J call TRBJ2-5; 11 bases agree with TRBD2. The germline V gene has CDR1 LGHNT and CDR2 FRNRAP. Losses at the gene ends were 5 bases for V and 1 base for J; bases not matched to a gene: 6. This CDR3 spans 16 amino acids. The DNA for the CDR3 is TGTGCTAGTGGTAGGCTAGCGGGGGGCTTCCAAGAGACCCAGTACTTC. Its translation is CASGRLAGGFQETQYF.

The chain has TRBV10-3 and TRBJ2-3; 8 bases match TRBD2. The CDR3 runs to 15 residues. Germline CDR1 and CDR2: ENHRY and SYGVKD. The J segment lost 6 bases and the V segment lost 3 bases, leaving 8 bases of the junction unmatched. The CDR3 DNA follows: TGTGCCATCAGTGAATTTGCGGGGGGCCCGGATACGCAGTATTTT. Translating it yields CAISEFAGGPDTQYF.

The chain recombines TRBV6-6 with TRBJ1-5; 11 bases fit TRBD1. The germline gives CDR1 MNHNY, CDR2 SVGAGI (reference sequence). Unmatched junction bases numbered 22, after V lost 6 bases and J lost 6 bases. The CDR3 length is 20 residues. CDR3 in amino acids: CASSPKADRGLVGSGQPQHF. CDR3 bases: TGTGCCAGCAGCCCGAAAGCGGACAGGGGGCTGGTAGGATCTGGTCAGCCCCAGCATTTT.

This chain joins TRBV27 and TRBJ2-1, with 15 nucleotides matching TRBD2. This CDR3 is 14 amino acids long. Trimming took 4 bases from V and 13 from J; bases not matched to a gene: 5. Germline loops: CDR1 MNHEY, CDR2 SMNVEV (reference sequence). The CDR3 spells CASSSGLAGGLQFF. CDR3 in DNA: TGTGCCAGCAGTTCCGGACTAGCGGGGGGGCTTCAGTTCTTC.